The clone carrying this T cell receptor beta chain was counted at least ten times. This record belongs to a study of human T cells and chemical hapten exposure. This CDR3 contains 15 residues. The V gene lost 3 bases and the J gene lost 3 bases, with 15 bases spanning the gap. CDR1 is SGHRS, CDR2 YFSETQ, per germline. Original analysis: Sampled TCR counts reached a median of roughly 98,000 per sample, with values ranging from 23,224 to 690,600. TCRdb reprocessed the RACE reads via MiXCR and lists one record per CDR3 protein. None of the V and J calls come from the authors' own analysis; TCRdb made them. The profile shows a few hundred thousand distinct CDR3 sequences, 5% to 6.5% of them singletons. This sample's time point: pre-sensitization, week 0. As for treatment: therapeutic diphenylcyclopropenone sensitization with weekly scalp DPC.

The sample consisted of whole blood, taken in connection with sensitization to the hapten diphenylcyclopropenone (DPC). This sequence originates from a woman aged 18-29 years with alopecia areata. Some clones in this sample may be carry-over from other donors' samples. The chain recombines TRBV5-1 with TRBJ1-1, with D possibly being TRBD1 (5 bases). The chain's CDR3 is CASSSDPGPDTEAFF. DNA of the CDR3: TGCGCCAGCAGCTCTGACCCGGGGCCAGACACTGAAGCTTTCTTT.